This T cell receptor (beta chain) was sequenced during a study of T cells in Graves' hyperthyroidism and ophthalmopathy. In the study overall: Peripheral blood was collected at initial diagnosis, before any treatment. Whole-study findings and limits: Ophthalmopathy, as predicted by the model, came a median 6.5 months after the prediction.

The authors deemed Graves' hyperthyroidism stable absent ophthalmopathy progression within 18 months. Extraction of PBMCs used 10 ml of fresh peripheral blood. CDR3 size: 15 residues. With 10 bases removed from V and 6 bases from J, the gap between germline ends came to 21 bases. Researchers amplified the TCR beta CDR3 regions from RNA transcripts. Initially, a first-round RT-PCR of the TCR CDR3 employed the HTBI primer set. TCRdb re-analysed the multiplex PCR reads in MiXCR, keeping a single row per CDR3 protein. The profile shows a few hundred thousand distinct CDR3 sequences, 15% to 19% of them singletons. About this clonotype: Its antigen is unknown.

The specimen was blood. V is TRBV12-3 or TRBV12-4 and J is TRBJ2-2; tentatively, D is TRBD2 (6 bases). This receptor was identified in a woman aged 30 to 39 with Graves' hyperthyroidism. CDR3 protein: CANNPRPGVAGELFF. The CDR3 bases are TGTGCCAACAACCCACGTCCGGGGGTCGCCGGGGAGCTGTTTTTT.